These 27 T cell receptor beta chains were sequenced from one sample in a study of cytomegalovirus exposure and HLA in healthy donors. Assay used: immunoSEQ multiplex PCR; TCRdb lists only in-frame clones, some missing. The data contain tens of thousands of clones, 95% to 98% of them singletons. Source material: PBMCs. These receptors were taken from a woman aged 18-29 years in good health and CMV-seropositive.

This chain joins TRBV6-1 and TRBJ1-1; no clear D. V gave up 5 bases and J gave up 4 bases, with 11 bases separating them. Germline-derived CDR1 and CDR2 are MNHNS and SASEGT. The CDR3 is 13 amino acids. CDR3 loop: CASSPQRSTEAFF. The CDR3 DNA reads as TGTGCCAGCAGTCCCCAGAGGAGCACTGAAGCTTTCTTT.

This chain's CDR3 is CASWAREFSYNEQFF. The CDR3 DNA is TGCGCCAGCTGGGCTAGGGAGTTCTCCTACAATGAGCAGTTCTTC. The rearrangement joins TRBV5-1 to TRBJ2-1; D perhaps matches TRBD2 (5 bases). The ends were cut back, 7 bases at V and 0 bases at J, with 14 bases in the middle. This CDR3 contains 15 residues. Germline values: CDR1 SGHRS, CDR2 YFSETQ.

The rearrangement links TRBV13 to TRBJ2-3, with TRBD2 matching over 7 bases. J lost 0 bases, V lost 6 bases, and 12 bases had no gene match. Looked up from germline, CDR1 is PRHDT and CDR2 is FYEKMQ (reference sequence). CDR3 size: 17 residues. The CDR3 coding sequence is TGTGCCAGCAGTCCAACCCTAGCGGTTACTAGCACAGATACGCAGTATTTT. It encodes CASSPTLAVTSTDTQYF.

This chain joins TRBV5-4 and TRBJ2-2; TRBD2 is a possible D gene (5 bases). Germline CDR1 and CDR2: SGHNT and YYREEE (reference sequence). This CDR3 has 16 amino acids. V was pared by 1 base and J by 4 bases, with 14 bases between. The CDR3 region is CASSLPGYGGTGELFF. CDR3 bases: TGTGCCAGCAGCTTGCCTGGGTACGGAGGCACCGGGGAGCTGTTTTTT.

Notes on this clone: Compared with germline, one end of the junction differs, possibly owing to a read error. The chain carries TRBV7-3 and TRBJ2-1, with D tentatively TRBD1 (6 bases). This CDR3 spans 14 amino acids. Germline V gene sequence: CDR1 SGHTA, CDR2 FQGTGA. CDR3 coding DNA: TGTGTCAGCAGCTTAATGTCAGGGGCTGGTGAGCAGTTCTTC. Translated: CVSSLMSGAGEQFF.

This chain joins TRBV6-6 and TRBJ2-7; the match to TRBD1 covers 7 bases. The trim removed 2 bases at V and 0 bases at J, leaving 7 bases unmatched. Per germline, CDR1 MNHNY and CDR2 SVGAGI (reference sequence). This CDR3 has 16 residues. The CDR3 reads CASSYGLGQLSYEQYF. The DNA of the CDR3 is TGTGCCAGCAGTTACGGTTTGGGACAGCTCTCCTACGAGCAGTACTTC.

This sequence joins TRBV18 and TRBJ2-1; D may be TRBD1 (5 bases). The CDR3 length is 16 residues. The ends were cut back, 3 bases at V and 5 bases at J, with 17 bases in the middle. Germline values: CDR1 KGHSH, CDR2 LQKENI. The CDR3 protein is CASSPIRDSTDNEQFF. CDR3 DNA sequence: TGTGCCAGCTCACCGATCAGGGATTCCACCGACAATGAGCAGTTCTTC.

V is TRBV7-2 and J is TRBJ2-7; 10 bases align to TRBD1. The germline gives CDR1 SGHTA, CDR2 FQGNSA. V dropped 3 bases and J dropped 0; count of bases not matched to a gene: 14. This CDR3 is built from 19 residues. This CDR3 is CASSLTGTGASTSSYEQYF. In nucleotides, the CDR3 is TGTGCCAGCAGCTTGACCGGGACAGGGGCTTCAACGAGCTCCTACGAGCAGTACTTC.

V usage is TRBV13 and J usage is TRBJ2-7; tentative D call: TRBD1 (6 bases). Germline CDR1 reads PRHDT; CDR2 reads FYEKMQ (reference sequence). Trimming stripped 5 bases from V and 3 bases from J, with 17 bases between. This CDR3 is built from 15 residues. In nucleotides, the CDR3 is TGTGCCAGCAGCCCAGCCGGGACAACTAACTACGAGCAGTACTTC. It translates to CASSPAGTTNYEQYF.

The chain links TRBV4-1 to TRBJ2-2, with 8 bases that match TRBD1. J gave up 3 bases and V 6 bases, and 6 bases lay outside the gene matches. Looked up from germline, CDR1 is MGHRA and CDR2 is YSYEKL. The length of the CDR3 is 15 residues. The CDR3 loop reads CASSFRGQYTGELFF. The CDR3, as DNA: TGCGCCAGCAGTTTCAGGGGGCAATACACCGGGGAGCTGTTTTTT.

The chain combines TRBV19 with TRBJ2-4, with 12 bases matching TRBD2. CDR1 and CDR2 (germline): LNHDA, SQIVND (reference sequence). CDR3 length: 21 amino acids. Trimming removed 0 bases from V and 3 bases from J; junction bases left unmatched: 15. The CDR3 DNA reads TGTGCCAGTAGTATAGATACGGGGATCACTAGCGGGAGGAGGGTCAAAAACATTCAGTACTTC. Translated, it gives CASSIDTGITSGRRVKNIQYF. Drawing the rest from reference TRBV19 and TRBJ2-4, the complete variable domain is DGGITQSPKYLFRKEGQNVTLSCEQNLNHDAMYWYRQDPGQGLRLIYYSQIVNDFQKGDIAEGYSVSREKKESFPLTVTSAQKNPTAFYLCASSIDTGITSGRRVKNIQYFGAGTRLSVL.

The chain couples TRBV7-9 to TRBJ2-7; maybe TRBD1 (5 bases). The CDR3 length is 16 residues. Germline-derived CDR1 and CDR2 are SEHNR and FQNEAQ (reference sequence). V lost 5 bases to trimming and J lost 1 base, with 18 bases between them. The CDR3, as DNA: TGTGCCAGCAGCCGACTGGGGCTCCGGGCTTCCTACGAGCAGTACTTC. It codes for CASSRLGLRASYEQYF.

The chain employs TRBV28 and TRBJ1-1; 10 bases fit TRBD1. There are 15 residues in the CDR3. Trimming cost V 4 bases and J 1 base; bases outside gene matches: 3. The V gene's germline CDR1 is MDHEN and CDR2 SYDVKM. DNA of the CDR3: TGTGCCAGCAGTTGGACAGGGGGGGGGAACACTGAAGCTTTCTTT. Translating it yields CASSWTGGGNTEAFF.

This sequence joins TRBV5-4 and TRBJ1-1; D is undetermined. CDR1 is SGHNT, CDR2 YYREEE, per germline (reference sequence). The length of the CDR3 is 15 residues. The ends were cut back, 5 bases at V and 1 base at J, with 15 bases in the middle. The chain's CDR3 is CASSHPAAQNTEAFF. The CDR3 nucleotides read TGTGCCAGCAGTCACCCCGCGGCACAGAACACTGAAGCTTTCTTT.

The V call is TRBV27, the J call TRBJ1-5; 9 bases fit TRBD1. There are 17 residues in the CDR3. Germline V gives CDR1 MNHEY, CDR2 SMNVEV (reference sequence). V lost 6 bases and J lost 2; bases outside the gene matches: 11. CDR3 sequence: CASRRTGQGGGNQPQHF. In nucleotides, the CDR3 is TGTGCCAGCAGGCGTACGGGACAGGGAGGAGGCAATCAGCCCCAGCATTTT.

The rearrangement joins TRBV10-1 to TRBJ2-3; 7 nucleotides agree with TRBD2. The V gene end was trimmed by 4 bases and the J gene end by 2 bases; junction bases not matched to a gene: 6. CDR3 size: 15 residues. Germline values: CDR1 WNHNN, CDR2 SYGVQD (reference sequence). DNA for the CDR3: TGCGCCAGCAGTGGGGCTAGCGGCCTCACAGATACGCAGTATTTT. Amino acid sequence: CASSGASGLTDTQYF.

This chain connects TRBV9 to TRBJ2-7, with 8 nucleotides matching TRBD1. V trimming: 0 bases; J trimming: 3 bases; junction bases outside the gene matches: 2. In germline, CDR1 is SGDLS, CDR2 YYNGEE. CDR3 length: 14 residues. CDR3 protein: CASSVGQGFYEQYF. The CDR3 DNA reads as TGTGCCAGCAGCGTAGGACAGGGGTTCTACGAGCAGTACTTC.

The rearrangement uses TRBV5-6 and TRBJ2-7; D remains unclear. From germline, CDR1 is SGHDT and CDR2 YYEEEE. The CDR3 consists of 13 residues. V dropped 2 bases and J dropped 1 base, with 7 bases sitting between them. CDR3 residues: CASSFRLSYEQYF. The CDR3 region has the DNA TGTGCCAGCAGCTTCAGATTGTCCTACGAGCAGTACTTC.

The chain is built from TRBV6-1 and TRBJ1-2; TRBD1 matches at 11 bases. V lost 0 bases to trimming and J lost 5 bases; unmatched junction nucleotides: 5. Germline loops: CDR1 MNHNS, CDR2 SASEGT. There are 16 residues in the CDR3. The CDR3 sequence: CASSEAGTGGGYGYTF. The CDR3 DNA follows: TGTGCCAGCAGTGAAGCCGGGACAGGGGGAGGTTATGGCTACACCTTC.

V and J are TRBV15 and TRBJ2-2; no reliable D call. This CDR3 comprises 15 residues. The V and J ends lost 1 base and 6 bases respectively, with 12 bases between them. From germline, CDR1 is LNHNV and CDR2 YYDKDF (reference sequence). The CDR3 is CATSRGLEGSGELFF. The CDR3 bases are TGTGCCACCAGCAGAGGGCTAGAAGGTTCCGGGGAGCTGTTTTTT.

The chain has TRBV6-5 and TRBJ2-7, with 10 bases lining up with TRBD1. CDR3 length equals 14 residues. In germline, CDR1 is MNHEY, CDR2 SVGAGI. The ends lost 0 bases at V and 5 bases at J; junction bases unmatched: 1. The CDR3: CASSYSGQGDEQYF. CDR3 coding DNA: TGTGCCAGCAGTTACTCCGGACAGGGGGACGAGCAGTACTTC.

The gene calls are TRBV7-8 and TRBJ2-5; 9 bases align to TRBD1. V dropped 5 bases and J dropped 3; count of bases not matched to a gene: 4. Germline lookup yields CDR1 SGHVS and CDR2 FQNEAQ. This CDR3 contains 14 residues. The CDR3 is CASSEGQGKETQYF. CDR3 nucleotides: TGTGCCAGCAGCGAGGGACAGGGAAAAGAGACCCAGTACTTC.

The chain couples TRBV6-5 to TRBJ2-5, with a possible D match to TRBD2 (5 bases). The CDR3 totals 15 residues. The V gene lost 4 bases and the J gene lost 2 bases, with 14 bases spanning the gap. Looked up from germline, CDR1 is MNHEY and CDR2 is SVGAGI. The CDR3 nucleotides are TGTGCCAGCAGTTCCTTTTTGACTATACAAGAGACCCAGTACTTC. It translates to CASSSFLTIQETQYF.

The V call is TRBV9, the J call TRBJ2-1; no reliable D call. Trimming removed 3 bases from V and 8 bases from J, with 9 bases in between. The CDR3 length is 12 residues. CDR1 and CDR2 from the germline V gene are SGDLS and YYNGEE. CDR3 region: CASSALLYEQFF. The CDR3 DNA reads TGTGCCAGCAGCGCCCTCCTCTATGAGCAGTTCTTC.

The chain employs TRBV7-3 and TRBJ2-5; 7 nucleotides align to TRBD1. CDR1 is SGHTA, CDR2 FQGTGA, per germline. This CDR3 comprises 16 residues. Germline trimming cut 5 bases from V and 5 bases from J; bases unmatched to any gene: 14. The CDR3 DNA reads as TGTGCCAGCAGCCCCAGGGGGTCAGGGGCGGTGGAGACCCAGTACTTC. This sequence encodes CASSPRGSGAVETQYF.

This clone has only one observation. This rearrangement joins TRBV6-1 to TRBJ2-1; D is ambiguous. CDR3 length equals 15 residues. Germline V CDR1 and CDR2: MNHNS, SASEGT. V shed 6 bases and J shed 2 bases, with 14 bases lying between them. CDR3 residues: CASSPVYSPYNEQFF. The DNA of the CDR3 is TGTGCCAGCAGCCCGGTCTATAGTCCCTACAATGAGCAGTTCTTC.

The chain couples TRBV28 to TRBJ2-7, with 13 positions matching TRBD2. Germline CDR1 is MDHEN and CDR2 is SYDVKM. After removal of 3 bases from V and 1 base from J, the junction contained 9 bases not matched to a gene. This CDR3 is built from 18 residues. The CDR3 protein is CASSFLPGTSGVSYEQYF. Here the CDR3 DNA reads TGTGCCAGCAGTTTCCTCCCCGGGACTAGCGGGGTATCCTACGAGCAGTACTTC.